The 20 T cell receptor beta chains given below trace back to one sample, sequenced in a study of blood T cell repertoires in COVID-19. The repertoire was sequenced with immunoSEQ multiplex PCR; TCRdb's copy has only in-frame clones and lacks some. The sample records about 380,000 clones, roughly 86% being singletons. The sample taken for sequencing was PBMCs or T cells enriched from blood (not recorded which). Source of these receptors: a man aged 30 to 45 who had recovered from COVID-19.

This chain connects TRBV10-3 to TRBJ2-3; D is perhaps TRBD2 (6 bases). The germline V and J ends were trimmed by 10 bases and 11 bases, with 16 bases remaining between them. This CDR3 has 11 residues. The germline V gene has CDR1 ENHRY and CDR2 SYGVKD. The CDR3 sequence: CATLRLGEQYF. CDR3 DNA sequence: TGTGCCACCCTACGACTAGGAGAGCAGTATTTT.

With regard to this clone: Within the sample, other DNA sequences also encode this same CDR3. The CDR3 region is CASSPRTGRDEQFF. The CDR3 DNA reads TGTGCCAGCAGCCCTCGGACGGGGAGGGATGAGCAGTTCTTC. The chain carries TRBV7-2 and TRBJ2-1, with 7 bases aligning to TRBD2. The CDR3 spans 14 residues. With V trimmed by 5 bases and J by 8 bases, 9 bases remained unmatched. Germline V gene sequence: CDR1 SGHTA, CDR2 FQGNSA.

V usage is TRBV30 and J usage is TRBJ1-5; D gene uncertain. The CDR3 loop spans 14 amino acids. The V end was cut by 2 bases, the J end by 0 bases, with 8 bases between. The germline V gene encodes CDR1 GTSNPN and CDR2 SVGIG (reference sequence). The CDR3 sequence: CAWSLSVSNQPQHF. DNA for the CDR3: TGTGCCTGGAGTCTCTCGGTTAGCAATCAGCCCCAGCATTTT. The entire variable domain, with the rest obtained from reference TRBV30 and TRBJ1-5, is as follows: SQTIHQWPATLVQPVGSPLSLECTVEGTSNPNLYWYRQAAGRGLQLLFYSVGIGQISSEVPQNLSASRPQDRQFILSSKKLLLSDSGFYLCAWSLSVSNQPQHFGDGTRLSIL.

V is TRBV30 and J is TRBJ1-6; TRBD1 might be the D (6 bases). V lost 3 bases, J lost 7 bases, and 16 bases lay in between. The CDR3 is made up of 15 amino acids. Looked up from germline, CDR1 is GTSNPN and CDR2 is SVGIG (reference sequence). CDR3 residues: CAWSDPGHGNSPLHF. The CDR3 DNA is TGTGCCTGGAGCGATCCGGGACACGGCAATTCACCCCTCCACTTT.

The chain links TRBV5-1 to TRBJ1-1, with 7 positions matching TRBD1. The V gene end was trimmed by 4 bases and the J gene end by 3 bases; junction bases not matched to a gene: 6. Germline V gene lookup returns CDR1 SGHRS and CDR2 YFSETQ. This CDR3 has 14 amino acids. The CDR3 DNA is TGCGCCAGCAGCCCGCTGGGACAGTACACTGAAGCTTTCTTT. Protein product: CASSPLGQYTEAFF.

The rearrangement links TRBV2 to TRBJ1-2; unclear D gene. The germline gives CDR1 SNHLY, CDR2 FYNNEI. This CDR3 contains 14 residues. Trimming took 5 bases from V and 0 from J, leaving 10 bases between them. CDR3 DNA sequence: TGTGCCAGCAGTCGCGACAAGTCTAACTATGGCTACACCTTC. It codes for CASSRDKSNYGYTF.

Comments on this clone: Other DNA variants within this sample encode the same CDR3. CDR3 region: CASSPLGQGEAFF. The CDR3 coding sequence is TGTGCCAGCTCACCATTAGGCCAGGGGGAAGCTTTCTTT. The rearrangement links TRBV18 to TRBJ1-1; D perhaps matches TRBD1 (6 bases). This CDR3 comprises 13 residues. Germline CDR1 is KGHSH and CDR2 is LQKENI. Trimming stripped 2 bases from V and 8 bases from J, with 12 bases between.

The genes are TRBV29-1 and TRBJ2-7; D is unresolved. Germline values: CDR1 SQVTM, CDR2 ANQGSEA. The CDR3 has 13 amino acids. V shed 4 bases and J shed 5 bases, with 15 bases lying between them. Written as DNA, the CDR3 is TGCAGCGTTGCCCGTGGGCAGGCCAACGAGCAGTACTTC. Its protein product is CSVARGQANEQYF.

There are a few counts of this clone. The chain couples TRBV9 to TRBJ2-3; TRBD1 matches at 10 bases. The CDR3 loop spans 16 amino acids. Per the germline V gene, CDR1 is SGDLS and CDR2 is YYNGEE. V gave up 4 bases and J gave up 2 bases; unmatched junction bases: 7. CDR3 sequence (DNA): TGTGCCAGCAGCCTCTGGACAGGGGGATTCACAGATACGCAGTATTTT. Protein: CASSLWTGGFTDTQYF.

The chain employs TRBV30 and TRBJ2-1; 11 bases are a match to TRBD2. This CDR3 spans 15 amino acids. Germline assignment: CDR1 GTSNPN and CDR2 SVGIG (reference sequence). V gave up 5 bases and J gave up 6 bases; unmatched junction bases: 9. CDR3: CAWGISGGASNEQFF. The CDR3 DNA follows: TGTGCCTGGGGAATTAGCGGGGGGGCCAGCAATGAGCAGTTCTTC. The full variable domain, completed using reference TRBV30 and TRBJ2-1, is SQTIHQWPATLVQPVGSPLSLECTVEGTSNPNLYWYRQAAGRGLQLLFYSVGIGQISSEVPQNLSASRPQDRQFILSSKKLLLSDSGFYLCAWGISGGASNEQFFGPGTRLTVL.

V is TRBV6-6 and J is TRBJ1-4; D is possibly TRBD1 (5 bases). The CDR3 consists of 14 residues. Per germline, CDR1 MNHNY and CDR2 SVGAGI (reference sequence). V shed 6 bases and J shed 8 bases, with 16 bases lying between them. CDR3 region: CASRLLQGNEKLFF. As DNA, the CDR3 is TGTGCCAGCAGACTACTTCAGGGAAACGAAAAACTGTTTTTT.

On this clone itself: The sample contains more than one DNA sequence encoding this CDR3. This sequence joins TRBV10-3 and TRBJ1-1; D unclear. V was clipped by 3 bases and J by 3 bases, with 8 bases between them. CDR1 and CDR2 from the germline V gene are ENHRY and SYGVKD. This CDR3 contains 13 residues. Here the CDR3 reads CAISESGDTEAFF. In nucleotides, the CDR3 is TGTGCCATCAGTGAATCCGGAGACACTGAAGCTTTCTTT.

The chain combines TRBV6-6 with TRBJ2-7; D possibly corresponds to TRBD1 (5 bases). The length of the CDR3 is 14 residues. V lost 5 bases and J 3 bases, leaving 14 bases between the germline ends. Germline V CDR1 and CDR2: MNHNY, SVGAGI (reference sequence). CDR3 in amino acids: CASSPPRQGYEQYF. CDR3 nucleotides: TGTGCCAGCAGTCCCCCTCGGCAGGGCTACGAGCAGTACTTC.

The chain has TRBV13 and TRBJ2-2; D is uncertain. Trimming cost V 3 bases and J 6 bases, with 11 bases left between them. CDR1 and CDR2 (germline): PRHDT, FYEKMQ (reference sequence). This CDR3 comprises 14 residues. CDR3 residues: CASSFKSGPGELFF. The CDR3 region has the DNA TGTGCCAGCAGCTTTAAATCGGGTCCCGGGGAGCTGTTTTTT.

V is TRBV7-9 and J is TRBJ1-6, with D perhaps TRBD1 (6 bases). This CDR3 spans 15 amino acids. Trimming shortened V by 4 bases and J by 10 bases, and 17 bases separated the two germline ends. Germline V gene lookup returns CDR1 SEHNR and CDR2 FQNEAQ (reference sequence). CDR3 coding DNA: TGTGCCAGCAGCTACCAGGCCAGGGGAGCGTCACCCCTCCACTTT. It specifies CASSYQARGASPLHF.

This chain connects TRBV9 to TRBJ1-6, with 9 bases lining up with TRBD1. The trim removed 4 bases at V and 5 bases at J, leaving 4 bases unmatched. The CDR3 length is 15 residues. The V gene's germline CDR1 is SGDLS and CDR2 YYNGEE. CDR3 sequence reads: CASSPRDRDNSPLHF. The CDR3 DNA sequence: TGTGCCAGCAGCCCACGGGACAGGGATAATTCACCCCTCCACTTT.

The rearrangement links TRBV4-1 to TRBJ1-2; D remains ambiguous. Germline V gene sequence: CDR1 MGHRA, CDR2 YSYEKL. The CDR3 has 13 residues. Trimming pared 0 bases from V and 7 bases from J, leaving 9 bases between. This chain's CDR3 is CASSQELGSGYTF. The CDR3 nucleotides are TGCGCCAGCAGCCAAGAACTGGGGAGTGGCTACACCTTC.

This clone was seen a handful of times. The chain combines TRBV10-3 with TRBJ1-4; 10 bases line up with TRBD1. Germline V gene data show CDR1 as ENHRY and CDR2 as SYGVKD. The CDR3 is made up of 15 amino acids. V lost 5 bases, J lost 6 bases, and 6 bases stayed unmatched. The CDR3, as DNA: TGTGCCATCAGTCCCATGACAGGGGGCGATGAAAAACTGTTTTTT. Amino acids: CAISPMTGGDEKLFF.

The chain links TRBV7-2 to TRBJ1-5; D is ambiguous. The CDR3 covers 13 residues. Germline V lookup: CDR1 SGHTA, CDR2 FQGNSA. The V end lost 0 bases, the J end lost 6 bases, and 6 bases lay between the germline ends. CDR3 nucleotide sequence: TGTGCCAGCAGCTTAGCGTCCGGTCAGCCCCAGCATTTT. It yields the protein CASSLASGQPQHF.

The chain joins TRBV19 to TRBJ2-1, with 7 nucleotides matching TRBD1. In germline, CDR1 is LNHDA, CDR2 SQIVND (reference sequence). The J segment lost 6 bases and the V segment lost 6 bases, leaving 8 bases of the junction unmatched. There are 14 residues in the CDR3. CDR3 sequence: CASRNPGQTNEQFF. The DNA of the CDR3 is TGTGCCAGTAGAAATCCGGGACAGACCAATGAGCAGTTCTTC.